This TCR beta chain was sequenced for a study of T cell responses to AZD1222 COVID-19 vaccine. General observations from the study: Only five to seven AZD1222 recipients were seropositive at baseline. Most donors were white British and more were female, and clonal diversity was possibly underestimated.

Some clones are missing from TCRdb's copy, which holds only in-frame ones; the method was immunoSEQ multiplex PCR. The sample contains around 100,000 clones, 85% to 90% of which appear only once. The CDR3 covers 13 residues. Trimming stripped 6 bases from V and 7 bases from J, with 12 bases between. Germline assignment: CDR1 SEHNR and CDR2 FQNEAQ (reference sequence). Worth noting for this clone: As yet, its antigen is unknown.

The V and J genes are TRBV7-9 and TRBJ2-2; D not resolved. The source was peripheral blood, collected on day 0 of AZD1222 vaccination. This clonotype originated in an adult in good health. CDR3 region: CASRLQPGGELFF. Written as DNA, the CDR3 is TGTGCCAGCAGGCTCCAGCCGGGCGGGGAGCTGTTTTTT. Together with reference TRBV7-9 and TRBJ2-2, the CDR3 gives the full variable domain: DTGVSQNPRHKITKRGQNVTFRCDPISEHNRLYWYRQTLGQGPEFLTYFQNEAQLEKSRLLSDRFSAERPKGSFSTLEIQRTEQGDSAMYLCASRLQPGGELFFGEGSRLTVL.